This T cell receptor beta chain was sequenced for a study of T-cell reconstitution after alpha-beta-depleted transplantation in children. Construction of the TCRbeta library involved unique molecular identifiers. TCRdb itself ran the PCR reads through MiXCR, one entry per CDR3 protein. The sample carries 75,000 to 80,000 distinct CDR3 sequences, 15% to 20% recorded once. This clonotype was recorded a few times. The antigen remains undetermined. Overall study results and limits: Reported findings indicate that, about two months after transplant, alpha-beta T cells came from several hundred expanded clones, which were derived from non-depleted graft cells. Newly produced T cells mostly provided counts and TCRbeta diversity after one year, as hyperexpanded clones declined.

This CDR3 has 15 amino acids. Trimming pared 1 base from V and 7 bases from J, leaving 14 bases between. Sequencing used PBMCs, mostly from graft donor cells, obtained 360 days after TCRalphabeta/CD19-depleted stem cell transplant. The chain joins TRBV12-3 or TRBV12-4 to TRBJ2-1, with D perhaps TRBD1 (6 bases). The receptor was isolated from a male patient aged 2 to 9 who had a stem cell transplant for acute lymphoblastic leukemia, so the T cells may come from the graft donor. The CDR3 loop reads CASSLGQGIFNEQFF. The CDR3 coding sequence is TGTGCCAGCAGTTTAGGTCAGGGGATCTTTAATGAGCAGTTCTTC.